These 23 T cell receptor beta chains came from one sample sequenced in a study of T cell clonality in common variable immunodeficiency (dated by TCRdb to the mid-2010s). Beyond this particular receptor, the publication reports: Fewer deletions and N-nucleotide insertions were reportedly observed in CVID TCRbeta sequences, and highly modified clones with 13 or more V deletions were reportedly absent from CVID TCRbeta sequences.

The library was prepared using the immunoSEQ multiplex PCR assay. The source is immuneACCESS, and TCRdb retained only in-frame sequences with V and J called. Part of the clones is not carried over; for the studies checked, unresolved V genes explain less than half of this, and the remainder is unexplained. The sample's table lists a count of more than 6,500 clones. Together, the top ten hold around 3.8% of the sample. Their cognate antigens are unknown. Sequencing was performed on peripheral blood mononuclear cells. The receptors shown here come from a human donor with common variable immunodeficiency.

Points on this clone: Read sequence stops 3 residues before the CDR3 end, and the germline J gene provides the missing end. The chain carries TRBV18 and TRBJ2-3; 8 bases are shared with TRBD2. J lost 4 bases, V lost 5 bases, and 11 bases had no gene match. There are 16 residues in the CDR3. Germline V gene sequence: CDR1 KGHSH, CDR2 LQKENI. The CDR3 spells CASSGGASGYADTQYF. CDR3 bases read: TGTGCCAGCTCAGGAGGGGCTAGCGGGTATGCAGATACG.

The part of the CDR3 DNA that was read is TGTGCCAGCAGCTTTTCTAGCGGGGGGGGAAATGAG. Its translation is CASSFSSGGGNE. The CDR3, in full, reads CASSFSSGGGNEQFF. The gene calls are TRBV7-2 and TRBJ2-1, with 12 nucleotides matching TRBD2. Read data end 3 residues before the CDR3 end; the end is taken from the germline J gene. With 3 bases clipped from V and 7 bases from J, the junction kept 4 bases outside the gene matches. The CDR3 runs to 15 residues. CDR1 is SGHTA and CDR2 is FQGNSA in the germline V gene.

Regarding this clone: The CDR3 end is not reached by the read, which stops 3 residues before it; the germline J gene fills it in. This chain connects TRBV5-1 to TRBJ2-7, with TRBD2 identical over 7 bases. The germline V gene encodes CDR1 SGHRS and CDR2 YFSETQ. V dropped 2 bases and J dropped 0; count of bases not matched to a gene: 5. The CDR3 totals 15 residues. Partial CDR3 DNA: TGCGCCAGCAGCTTCGGCGGGAGCGCCTCCTACGAG. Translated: CASSFGGSASYE. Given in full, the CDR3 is CASSFGGSASYEQYF.

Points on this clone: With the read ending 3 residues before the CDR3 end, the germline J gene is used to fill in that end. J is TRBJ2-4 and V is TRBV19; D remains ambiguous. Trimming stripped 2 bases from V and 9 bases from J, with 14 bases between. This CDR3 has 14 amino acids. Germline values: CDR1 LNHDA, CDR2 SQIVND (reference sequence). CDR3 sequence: CASSIILGCGIQYF. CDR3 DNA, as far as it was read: TGTGCCAGTAGTATAATATTAGGGTGTGGCATT.

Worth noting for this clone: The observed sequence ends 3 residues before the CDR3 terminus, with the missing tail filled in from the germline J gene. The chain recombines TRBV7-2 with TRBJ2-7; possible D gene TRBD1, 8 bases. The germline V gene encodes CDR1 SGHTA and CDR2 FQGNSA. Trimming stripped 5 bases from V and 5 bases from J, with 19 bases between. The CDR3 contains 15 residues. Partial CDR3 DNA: TGTGCCAGCAGCCGGTACAGGGGGGGCGGGAACGAG. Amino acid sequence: CASSRYRGGGNE. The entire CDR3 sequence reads CASSRYRGGGNEQYF.

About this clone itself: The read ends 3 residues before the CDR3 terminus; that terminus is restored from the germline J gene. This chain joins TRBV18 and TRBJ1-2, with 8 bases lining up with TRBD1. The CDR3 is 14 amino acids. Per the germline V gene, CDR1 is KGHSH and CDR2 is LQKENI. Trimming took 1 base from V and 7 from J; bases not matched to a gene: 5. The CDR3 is CASSPQVDRVGYTF. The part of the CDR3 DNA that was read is TGTGCCAGCTCACCACAGGTGGACAGGGTTGGC.

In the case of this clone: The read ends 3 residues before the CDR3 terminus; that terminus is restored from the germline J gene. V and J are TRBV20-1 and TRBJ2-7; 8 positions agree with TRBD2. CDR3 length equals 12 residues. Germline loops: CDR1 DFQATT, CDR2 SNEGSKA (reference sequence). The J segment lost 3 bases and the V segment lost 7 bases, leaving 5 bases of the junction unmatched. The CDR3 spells CSVPGLGYEQYF. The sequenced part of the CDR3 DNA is TGCAGTGTCCCGGGACTAGGCTACGAG.

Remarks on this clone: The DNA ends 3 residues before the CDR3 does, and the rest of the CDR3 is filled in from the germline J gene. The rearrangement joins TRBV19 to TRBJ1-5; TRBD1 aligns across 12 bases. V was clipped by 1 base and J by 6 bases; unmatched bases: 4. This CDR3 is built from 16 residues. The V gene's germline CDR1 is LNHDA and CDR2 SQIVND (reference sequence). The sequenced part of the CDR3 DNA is TGTGCCAGTAGTATAGTAGGGACAGGGGGCATTCAGCCC. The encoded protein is CASSIVGTGGIQP. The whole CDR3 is CASSIVGTGGIQPQHF.

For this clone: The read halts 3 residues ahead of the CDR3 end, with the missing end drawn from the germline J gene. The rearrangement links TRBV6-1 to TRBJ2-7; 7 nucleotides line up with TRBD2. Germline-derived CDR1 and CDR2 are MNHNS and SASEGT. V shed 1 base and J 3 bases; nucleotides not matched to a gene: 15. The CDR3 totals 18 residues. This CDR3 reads CASSEVASGAGGNYEQYF. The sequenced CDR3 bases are TGTGCCAGCAGTGAAGTGGCTTCCGGGGCCGGGGGGAACTACGAG.

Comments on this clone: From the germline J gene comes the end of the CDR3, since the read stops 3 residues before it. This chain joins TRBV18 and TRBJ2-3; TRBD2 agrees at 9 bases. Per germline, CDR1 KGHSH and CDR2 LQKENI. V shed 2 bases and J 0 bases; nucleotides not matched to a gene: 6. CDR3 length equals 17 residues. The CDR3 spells CASSPLTSGPSTDTQYF. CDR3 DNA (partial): TGTGCCAGCTCACCATTAACTAGCGGGCCTAGCACAGATACG.

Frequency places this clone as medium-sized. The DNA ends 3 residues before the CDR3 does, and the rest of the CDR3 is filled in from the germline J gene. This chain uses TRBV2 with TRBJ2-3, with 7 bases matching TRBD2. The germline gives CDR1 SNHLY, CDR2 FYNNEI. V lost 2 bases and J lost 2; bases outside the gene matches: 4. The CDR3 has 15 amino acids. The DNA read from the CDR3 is TGTGCCAGCAGTGAAAGCGGGGTCGACACAGATACG. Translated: CASSESGVDTDT. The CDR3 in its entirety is CASSESGVDTDTQYF.

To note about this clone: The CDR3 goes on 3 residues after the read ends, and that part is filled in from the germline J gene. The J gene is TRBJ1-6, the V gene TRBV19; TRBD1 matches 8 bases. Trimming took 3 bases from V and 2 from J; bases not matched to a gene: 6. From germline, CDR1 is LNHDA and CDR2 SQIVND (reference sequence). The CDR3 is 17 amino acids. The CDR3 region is CASSMGTGVTYNSPLHF. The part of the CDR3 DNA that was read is TGTGCCAGTAGTATGGGGACAGGAGTCACCTATAATTCACCC.

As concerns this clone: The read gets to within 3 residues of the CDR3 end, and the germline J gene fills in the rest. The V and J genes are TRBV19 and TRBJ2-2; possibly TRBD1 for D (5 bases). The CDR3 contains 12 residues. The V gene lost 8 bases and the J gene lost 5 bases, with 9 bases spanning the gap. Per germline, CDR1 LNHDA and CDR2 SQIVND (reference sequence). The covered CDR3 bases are TGTGCCAGTCAGGGTGGAACCGGGGAG. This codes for CASQGGTGE. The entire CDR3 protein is CASQGGTGELFF. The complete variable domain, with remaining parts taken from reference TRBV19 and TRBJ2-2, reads DGGITQSPKYLFRKEGQNVTLSCEQNLNHDAMYWYRQDPGQGLRLIYYSQIVNDFQKGDIAEGYSVSREKKESFPLTVTSAQKNPTAFYLCASQGGTGELFFGEGSRLTVL.

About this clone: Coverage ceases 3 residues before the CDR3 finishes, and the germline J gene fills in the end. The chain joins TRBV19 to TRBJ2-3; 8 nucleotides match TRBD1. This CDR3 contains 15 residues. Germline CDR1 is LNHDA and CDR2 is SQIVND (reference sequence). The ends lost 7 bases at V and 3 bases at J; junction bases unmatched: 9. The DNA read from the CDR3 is TGTGCCAGTAAACCCGGACAGGGTGGGACAGATACG. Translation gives CASKPGQGGTDT. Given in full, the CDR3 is CASKPGQGGTDTQYF.

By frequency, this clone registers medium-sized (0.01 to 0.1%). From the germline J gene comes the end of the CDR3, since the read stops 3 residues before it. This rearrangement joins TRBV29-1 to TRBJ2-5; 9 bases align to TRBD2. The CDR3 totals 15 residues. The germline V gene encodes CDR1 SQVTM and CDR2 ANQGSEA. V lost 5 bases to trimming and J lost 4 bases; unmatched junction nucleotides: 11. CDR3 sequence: CSVNSGGDGAETQYF. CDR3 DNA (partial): TGCAGCGTTAATAGCGGGGGTGACGGGGCAGAGACC.

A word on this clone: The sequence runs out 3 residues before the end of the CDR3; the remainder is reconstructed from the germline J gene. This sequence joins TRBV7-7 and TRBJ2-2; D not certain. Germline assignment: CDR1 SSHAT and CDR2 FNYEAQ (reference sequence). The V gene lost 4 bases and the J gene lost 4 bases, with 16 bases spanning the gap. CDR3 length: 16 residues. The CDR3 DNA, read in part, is TGTGCCAGCAGCTCCCTAGGCTGGGTGGGCACCGGGGAG. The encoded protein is CASSSLGWVGTGE. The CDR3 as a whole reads CASSSLGWVGTGELFF.

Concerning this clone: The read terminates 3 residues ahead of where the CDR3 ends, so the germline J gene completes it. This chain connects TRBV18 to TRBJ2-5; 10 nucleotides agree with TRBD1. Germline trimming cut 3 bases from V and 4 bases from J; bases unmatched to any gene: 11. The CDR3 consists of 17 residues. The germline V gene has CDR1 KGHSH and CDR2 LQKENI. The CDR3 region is CASSPRDRGRRGETQYF. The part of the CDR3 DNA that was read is TGTGCCAGCTCACCCCGGGACAGGGGAAGGAGGGGAGAGACC.

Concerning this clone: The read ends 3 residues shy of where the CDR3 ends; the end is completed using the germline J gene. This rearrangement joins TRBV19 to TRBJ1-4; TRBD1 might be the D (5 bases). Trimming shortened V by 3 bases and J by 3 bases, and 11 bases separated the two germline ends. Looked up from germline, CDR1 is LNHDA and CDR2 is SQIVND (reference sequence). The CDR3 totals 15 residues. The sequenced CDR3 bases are TGTGCCAGTAGTATCCTCAGGGCAGCTAATGAAAAA. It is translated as CASSILRAANEK. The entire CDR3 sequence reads CASSILRAANEKLFF.

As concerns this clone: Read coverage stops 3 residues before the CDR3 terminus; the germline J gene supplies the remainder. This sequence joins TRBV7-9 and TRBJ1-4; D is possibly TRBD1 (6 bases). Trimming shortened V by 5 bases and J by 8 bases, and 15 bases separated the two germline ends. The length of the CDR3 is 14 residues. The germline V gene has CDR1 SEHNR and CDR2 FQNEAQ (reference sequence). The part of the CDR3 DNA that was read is TGTGCCAGCAGCCCACCCGGGACATCGGAAAAA. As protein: CASSPPGTSEK. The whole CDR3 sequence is CASSPPGTSEKLFF.

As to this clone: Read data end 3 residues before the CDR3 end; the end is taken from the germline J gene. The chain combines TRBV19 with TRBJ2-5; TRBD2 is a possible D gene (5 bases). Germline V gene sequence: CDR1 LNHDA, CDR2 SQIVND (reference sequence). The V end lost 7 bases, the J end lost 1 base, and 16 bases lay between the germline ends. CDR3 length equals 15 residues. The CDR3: CASTSRGSAQETQYF. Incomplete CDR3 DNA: TGTGCCAGTACCTCTCGTGGTAGCGCCCAAGAGACC.

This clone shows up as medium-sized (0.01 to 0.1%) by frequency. The DNA read from the CDR3 is TGTGCCAGTAGTATGCCCCAGGGGACGTCCAACTATGGC. Encoded protein: CASSMPQGTSNYG. In full, the CDR3 reads CASSMPQGTSNYGYTF. The chain joins TRBV19 to TRBJ1-2; D perhaps matches TRBD1 (6 bases). The sequenced fragment ends 3 residues before the CDR3 boundary, so the rest is inferred from the germline J gene. Germline lookup yields CDR1 LNHDA and CDR2 SQIVND (reference sequence). The CDR3 extends over 16 amino acids. V shed 3 bases and J shed 2 bases, with 16 bases lying between them.

The part of the CDR3 DNA that was read is TGCGCCAGCAGCTTGGACCCGGGCTCCTACGAG. Translated: CASSLDPGSYE. The whole CDR3 sequence reads CASSLDPGSYEQYF. J is TRBJ2-7 and V is TRBV5-1; D not certain. The read comes to an end 3 residues before the CDR3 does, leaving the germline J gene to fill in the end. The length of the CDR3 is 14 residues. Between the trimmed V and J ends, which lost 0 bases and 0 bases, there was a span of 7 bases. The germline V gene encodes CDR1 SGHRS and CDR2 YFSETQ.

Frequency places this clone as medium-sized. CDR3: CSAEGRQGTNEQFF. CDR3 DNA, as far as it was read: TGCAGTGCCGAAGGAAGACAGGGGACCAATGAG. The rearrangement links TRBV20-1 to TRBJ2-1; 8 bases agree with TRBD1. Read data end 3 residues before the CDR3 end; the end is taken from the germline J gene. This CDR3 comprises 14 residues. Per the germline V gene, CDR1 is DFQATT and CDR2 is SNEGSKA (reference sequence). Trimming took 6 bases from V and 6 from J; bases not matched to a gene: 10.